This TCR beta chain was recorded in a study of cytomegalovirus exposure and HLA in healthy donors. Study-level points and caveats: Most CMV-associated TCR beta chains were later found to appear HLA-restricted. There were several of the most significant clusters that appeared linked to common viral pathogens in a later analysis. Certain indistinguishable V segments, among them TRBV6-2 and TRBV6-3, were excluded. Follow-up analysis found HLA locus-dependent TCR association rates, highest for DRB1 and lowest for HLA-C.

The CDR3 covers 13 residues. The V and J ends lost 8 bases and 6 bases, in that order; junction bases with no gene match: 2. Germline V lookup: CDR1 MGHDK, CDR2 SYGVNS. Details on this clone: The antigen remains undetermined.

A multiplex PCR was run with 60 Vbeta primers and 13 Jbeta primers. Method: immunoSEQ multiplex PCR; TCRdb's copy keeps in-frame clones and lacks some. The table lists about 210,000 clones, over 75% of them singletons. What was sequenced was PBMCs. The genes are TRBV25-1 and TRBJ1-6, with TRBD1 identical over 9 bases. This sequence originates from a woman in her fifties or sixties in good health and CMV-seropositive. Written as DNA, the CDR3 is TGTGCCAGCCGGGGACAGGGTAATTCACCCCTCCACTTT. This gives the protein CASRGQGNSPLHF. Drawing the rest from reference TRBV25-1 and TRBJ1-6, the complete variable domain is EADIYQTPRYLVIGTGKKITLECSQTMGHDKMYWYQQDPGMELHLIHYSYGVNSTEKGDLSSESTVSRIRTEHFPLTLESARPSHTSQYLCASRGQGNSPLHFGNGTRLTVT.